This T cell receptor beta chain emerged from a study of identical twins. This clonotype appeared many times. As yet, its antigen is unknown. Study-level findings and limits: Clonotypes of the beta chain that were abundant in cord blood carried fewer insertions (memory repertoires showed none). With beta out-of-frame sequences, excess sharing by twins was weaker.

Template switching supplied a universal primer site; unique molecular identifiers were carried on the cDNA. TCRdb itself ran the 5' RACE reads through MiXCR, one entry per CDR3 protein. The sample lists 500,000 to 700,000 distinct CDR3 sequences; about 7% were seen once. The V gene lost 4 bases and the J gene lost 8 bases, with 16 bases spanning the gap. Looked up from germline, CDR1 is SGHRS and CDR2 is YFSETQ. The CDR3 length is 14 residues. The data also belong to a second study, concerning yellow fever vaccine responses in identical twins.

The TCR was taken from a woman under 30 in good health. This chain uses TRBV5-1 with TRBJ2-1, with D perhaps being TRBD1 or TRBD2 (6 bases each). Sequencing input: PBMCs. CDR3: CASSRGETRDEQFF. The DNA of the CDR3 is TGCGCCAGCAGCAGGGGGGAGACTAGGGATGAGCAGTTCTTC. Variable domain in full (rest from reference TRBV5-1 and TRBJ2-1): KAGVTQTPRYLIKTRGQQVTLSCSPISGHRSVSWYQQTPGQGLQFLFEYFSETQRNKGNFPGRFSGRQFSNSRSEMNVSTLELGDSALYLCASSRGETRDEQFFGPGTRLTVL.